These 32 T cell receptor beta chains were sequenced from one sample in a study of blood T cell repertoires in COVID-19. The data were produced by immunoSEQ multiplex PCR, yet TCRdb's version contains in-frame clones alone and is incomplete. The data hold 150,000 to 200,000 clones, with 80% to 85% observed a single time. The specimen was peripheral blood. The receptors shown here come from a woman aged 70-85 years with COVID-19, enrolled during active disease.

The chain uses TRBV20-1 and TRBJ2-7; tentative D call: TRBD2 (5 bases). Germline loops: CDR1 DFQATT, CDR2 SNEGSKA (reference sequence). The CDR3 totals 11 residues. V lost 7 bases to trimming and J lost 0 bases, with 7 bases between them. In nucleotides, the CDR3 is TGCAGTGTAGCGTCCTCCTACGAGCAGTACTTC. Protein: CSVASSYEQYF.

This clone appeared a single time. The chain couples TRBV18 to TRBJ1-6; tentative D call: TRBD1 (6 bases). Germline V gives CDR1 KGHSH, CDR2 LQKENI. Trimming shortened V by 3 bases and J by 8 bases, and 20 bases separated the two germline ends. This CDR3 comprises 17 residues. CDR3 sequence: CASSPNGGHPGDSPLHF. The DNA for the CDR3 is TGTGCCAGCTCACCGAACGGCGGACATCCAGGGGATTCACCCCTCCACTTT.

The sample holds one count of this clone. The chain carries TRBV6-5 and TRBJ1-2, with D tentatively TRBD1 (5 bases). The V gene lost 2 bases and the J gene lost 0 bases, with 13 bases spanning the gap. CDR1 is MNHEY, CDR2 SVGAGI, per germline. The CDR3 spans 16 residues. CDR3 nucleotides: TGTGCCAGCAGTTACGGGAAAAGGGGCGCTAACTATGGCTACACCTTC. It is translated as CASSYGKRGANYGYTF.

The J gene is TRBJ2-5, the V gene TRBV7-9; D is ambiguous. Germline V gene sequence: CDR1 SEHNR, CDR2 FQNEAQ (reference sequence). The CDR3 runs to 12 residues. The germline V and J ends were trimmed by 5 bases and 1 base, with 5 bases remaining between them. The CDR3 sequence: CASSAFQETQYF. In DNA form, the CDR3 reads TGTGCCAGCAGCGCGTTCCAAGAGACCCAGTACTTC.

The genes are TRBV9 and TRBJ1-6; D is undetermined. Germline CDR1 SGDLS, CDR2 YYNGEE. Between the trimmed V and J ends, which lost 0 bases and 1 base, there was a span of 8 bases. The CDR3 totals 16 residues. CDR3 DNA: TGTGCCAGCAGCGTAGCGGGAGAGTCCTATAATTCACCCCTCCACTTT. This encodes CASSVAGESYNSPLHF.

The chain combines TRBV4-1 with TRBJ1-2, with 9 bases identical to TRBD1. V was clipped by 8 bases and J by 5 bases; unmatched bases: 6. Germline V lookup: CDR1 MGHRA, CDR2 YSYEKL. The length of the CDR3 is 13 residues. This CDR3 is CASAGQGGYGYTF. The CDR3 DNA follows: TGCGCCAGCGCGGGACAGGGAGGTTATGGCTACACCTTC.

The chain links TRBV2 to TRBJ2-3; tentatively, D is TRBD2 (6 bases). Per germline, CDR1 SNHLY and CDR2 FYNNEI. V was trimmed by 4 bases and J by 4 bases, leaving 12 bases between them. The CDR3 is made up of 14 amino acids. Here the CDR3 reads CASSGGVGSDTQYF. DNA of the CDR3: TGTGCCAGCAGTGGGGGGGTGGGCTCAGATACGCAGTATTTT.

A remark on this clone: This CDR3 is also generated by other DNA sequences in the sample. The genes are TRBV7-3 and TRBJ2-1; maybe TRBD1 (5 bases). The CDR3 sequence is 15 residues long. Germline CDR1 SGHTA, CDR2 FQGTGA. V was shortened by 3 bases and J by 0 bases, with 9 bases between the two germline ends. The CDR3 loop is CASSLQGSSYNEQFF. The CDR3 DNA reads TGTGCCAGCAGCTTGCAGGGTTCCTCCTACAATGAGCAGTTCTTC.

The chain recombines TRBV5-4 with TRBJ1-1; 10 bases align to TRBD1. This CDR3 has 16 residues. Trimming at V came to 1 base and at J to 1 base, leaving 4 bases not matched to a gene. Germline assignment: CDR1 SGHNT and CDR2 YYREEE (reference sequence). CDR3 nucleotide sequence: TGTGCCAGCAGCTTGTCCCGGGACAGGGGGAACACTGAAGCTTTCTTT. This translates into CASSLSRDRGNTEAFF.

CDR3 amino acids: CASSSGTGGFSSGNTIYF. The CDR3 DNA reads TGCGCCAGCAGCTCCGGGACAGGGGGCTTTTCCTCTGGAAACACCATATATTTT. This chain uses TRBV5-1 with TRBJ1-3, with TRBD1 matching over 12 bases. Germline-derived CDR1 and CDR2 are SGHRS and YFSETQ. The V segment lost 3 bases and the J segment 0 bases; nucleotides outside the gene matches: 7. CDR3 size: 18 residues.

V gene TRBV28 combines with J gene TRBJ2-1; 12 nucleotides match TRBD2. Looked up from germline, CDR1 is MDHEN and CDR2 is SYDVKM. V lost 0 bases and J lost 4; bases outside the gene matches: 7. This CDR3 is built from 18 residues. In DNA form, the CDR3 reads TGTGCCAGCAGTTTATGGGGTGGACTAGCGGGATATTACAATGAGCAGTTCTTC. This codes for CASSLWGGLAGYYNEQFF.

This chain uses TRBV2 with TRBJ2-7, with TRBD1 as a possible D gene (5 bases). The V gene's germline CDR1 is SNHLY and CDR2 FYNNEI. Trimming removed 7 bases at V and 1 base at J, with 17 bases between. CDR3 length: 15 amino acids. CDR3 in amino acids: CASTDPAGKSYEQYV. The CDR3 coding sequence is TGTGCCAGCACCGACCCCGCAGGGAAGTCCTACGAGCAGTACGTC.

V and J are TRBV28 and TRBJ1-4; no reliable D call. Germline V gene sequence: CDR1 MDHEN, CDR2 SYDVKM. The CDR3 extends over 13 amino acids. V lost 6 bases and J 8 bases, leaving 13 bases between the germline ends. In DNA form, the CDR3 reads TGTGCCAGCAGCCCCGGGAAGATCGAAAAACTGTTTTTT. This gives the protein CASSPGKIEKLFF.

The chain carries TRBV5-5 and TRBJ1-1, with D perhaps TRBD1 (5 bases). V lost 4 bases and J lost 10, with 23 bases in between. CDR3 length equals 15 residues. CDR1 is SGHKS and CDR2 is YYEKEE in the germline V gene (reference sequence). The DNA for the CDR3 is TGTGCCAGCAGCCCTGGAGGATACCGGGGGGATACAGCTTTCTTT. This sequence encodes CASSPGGYRGDTAFF.

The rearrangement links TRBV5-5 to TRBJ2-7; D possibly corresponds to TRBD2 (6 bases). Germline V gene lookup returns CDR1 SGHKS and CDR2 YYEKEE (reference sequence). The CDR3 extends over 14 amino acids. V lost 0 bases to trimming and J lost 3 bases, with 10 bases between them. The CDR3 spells CASSLGDGGYEQYF. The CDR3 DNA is TGTGCCAGCAGCTTGGGGGACGGGGGCTACGAGCAGTACTTC.

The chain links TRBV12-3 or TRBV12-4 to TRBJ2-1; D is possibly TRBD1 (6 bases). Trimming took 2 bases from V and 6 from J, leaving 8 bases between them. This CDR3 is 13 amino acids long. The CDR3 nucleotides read TGTGCCAGCAGTTTAAGGACAGTCAATGAGCAGTTCTTC. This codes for CASSLRTVNEQFF.

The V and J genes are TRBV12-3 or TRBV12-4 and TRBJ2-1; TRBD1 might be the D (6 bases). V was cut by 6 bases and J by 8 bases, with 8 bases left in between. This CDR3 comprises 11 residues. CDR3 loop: CASSPGDEQFF. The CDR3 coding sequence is TGTGCCAGCAGCCCAGGGGATGAGCAGTTCTTC.

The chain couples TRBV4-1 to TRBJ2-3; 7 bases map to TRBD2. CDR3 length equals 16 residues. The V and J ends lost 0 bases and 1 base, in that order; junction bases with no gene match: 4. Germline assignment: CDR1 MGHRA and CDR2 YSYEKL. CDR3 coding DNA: TGCGCCAGCAGCCAAGAAAGCGGGATGGGCACAGATACGCAGTATTTT. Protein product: CASSQESGMGTDTQYF.

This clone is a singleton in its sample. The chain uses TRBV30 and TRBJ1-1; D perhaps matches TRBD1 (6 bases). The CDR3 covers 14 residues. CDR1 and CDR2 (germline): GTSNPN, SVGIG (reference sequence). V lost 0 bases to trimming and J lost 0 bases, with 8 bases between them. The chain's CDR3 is CAWSVGGVNTEAFF. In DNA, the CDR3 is TGTGCCTGGAGTGTAGGGGGGGTGAACACTGAAGCTTTCTTT.

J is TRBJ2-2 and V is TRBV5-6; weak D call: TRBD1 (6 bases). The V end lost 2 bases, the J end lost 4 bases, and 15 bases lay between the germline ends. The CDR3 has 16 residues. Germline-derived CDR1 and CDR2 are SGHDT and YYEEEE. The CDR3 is CASSFQGKVSTGELFF. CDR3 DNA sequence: TGTGCCAGCAGCTTCCAGGGGAAAGTAAGCACCGGGGAGCTGTTTTTT.

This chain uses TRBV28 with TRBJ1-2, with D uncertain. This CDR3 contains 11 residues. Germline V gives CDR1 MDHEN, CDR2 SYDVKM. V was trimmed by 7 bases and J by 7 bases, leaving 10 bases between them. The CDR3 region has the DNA TGTGCCAGCACCGCTACGGGTGGCTACACCTTC. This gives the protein CASTATGGYTF.

CDR3 nucleotides: TGTGCCAGCAGTGAGATACAGGGGAGGGAGACCCAGTACTTC. Its protein product is CASSEIQGRETQYF. The chain uses TRBV6-1 and TRBJ2-5; maybe TRBD1 (7 bases). Trimming removed 3 bases at V and 5 bases at J, with 13 bases between. Germline CDR1 is MNHNS and CDR2 is SASEGT. The CDR3 spans 14 residues.

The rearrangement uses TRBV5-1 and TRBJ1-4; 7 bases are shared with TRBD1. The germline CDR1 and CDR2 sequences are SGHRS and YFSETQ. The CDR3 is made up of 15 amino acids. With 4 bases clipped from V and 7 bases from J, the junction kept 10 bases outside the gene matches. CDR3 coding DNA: TGCGCCAGCAGCCAAGAAGAGGGGGCAGGTGAAAAACTGTTTTTT. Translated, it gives CASSQEEGAGEKLFF.

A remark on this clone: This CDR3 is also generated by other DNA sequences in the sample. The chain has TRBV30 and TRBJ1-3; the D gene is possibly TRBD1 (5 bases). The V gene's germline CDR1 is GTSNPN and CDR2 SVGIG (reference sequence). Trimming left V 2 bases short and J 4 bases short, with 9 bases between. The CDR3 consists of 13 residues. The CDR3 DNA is TGTGCCTGGAGTACAGGCTCCGGAAACACCATATATTTT. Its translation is CAWSTGSGNTIYF. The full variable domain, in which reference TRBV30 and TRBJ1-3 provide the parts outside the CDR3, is SQTIHQWPATLVQPVGSPLSLECTVEGTSNPNLYWYRQAAGRGLQLLFYSVGIGQISSEVPQNLSASRPQDRQFILSSKKLLLSDSGFYLCAWSTGSGNTIYFGEGSWLTVV.

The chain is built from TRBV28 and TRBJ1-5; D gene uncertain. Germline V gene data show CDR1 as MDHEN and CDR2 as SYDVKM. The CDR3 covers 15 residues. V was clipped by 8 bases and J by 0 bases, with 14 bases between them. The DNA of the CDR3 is TGTGCCAGCCTCACTCCCGGACTTAGCAATCAGCCCCAGCATTTT. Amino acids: CASLTPGLSNQPQHF. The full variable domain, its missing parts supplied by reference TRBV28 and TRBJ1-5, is DVKVTQSSRYLVKRTGEKVFLECVQDMDHENMFWYRQDPGLGLRLIYFSYDVKMKEKGDIPEGYSVSREKKERFSLILESASTNQTSMYLCASLTPGLSNQPQHFGDGTRLSIL.

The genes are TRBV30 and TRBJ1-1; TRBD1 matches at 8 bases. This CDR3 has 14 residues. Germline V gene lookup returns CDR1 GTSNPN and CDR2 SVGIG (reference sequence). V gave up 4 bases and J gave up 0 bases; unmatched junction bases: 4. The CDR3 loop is CAWKVDRVNTEAFF. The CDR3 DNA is TGTGCCTGGAAAGTGGACAGGGTGAACACTGAAGCTTTCTTT.

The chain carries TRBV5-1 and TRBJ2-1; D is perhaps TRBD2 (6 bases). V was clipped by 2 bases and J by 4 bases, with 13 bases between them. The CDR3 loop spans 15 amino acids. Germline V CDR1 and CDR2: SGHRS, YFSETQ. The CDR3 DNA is TGCGCCAGCAGCTTAGGAGGGGTAGCGTACAATGAGCAGTTCTTC. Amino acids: CASSLGGVAYNEQFF. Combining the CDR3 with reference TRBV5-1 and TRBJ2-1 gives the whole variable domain KAGVTQTPRYLIKTRGQQVTLSCSPISGHRSVSWYQQTPGQGLQFLFEYFSETQRNKGNFPGRFSGRQFSNSRSEMNVSTLELGDSALYLCASSLGGVAYNEQFFGPGTRLTVL.

The CDR3 DNA reads TGTGCCAGCAGCCATCGCGGGACAGCAAACTACAATGAGCAGTTCTTC. It is translated as CASSHRGTANYNEQFF. This chain links TRBV14 with TRBJ2-1; a weak D match, TRBD1 (7 bases). Trimming removed 3 bases from V and 3 bases from J, with 15 bases in between. Germline CDR1 SGHDN, CDR2 FVKESK. The CDR3 spans 16 residues.

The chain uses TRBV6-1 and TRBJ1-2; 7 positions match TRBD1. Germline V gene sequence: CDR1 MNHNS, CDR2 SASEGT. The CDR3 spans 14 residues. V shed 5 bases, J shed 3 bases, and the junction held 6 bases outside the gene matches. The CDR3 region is CASSRTGGDYGYTF. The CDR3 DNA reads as TGTGCCAGCAGTAGGACAGGAGGGGACTATGGCTACACCTTC.

CDR3 in amino acids: CATSEPGQGTDTQYF. As DNA, the CDR3 is TGTGCCACCAGTGAACCCGGACAGGGCACAGATACGCAGTATTTT. The chain combines TRBV24-1 with TRBJ2-3; 7 bases agree with TRBD1. CDR3 length equals 15 residues. With V trimmed by 4 bases and J by 1 base, 4 bases remained unmatched. The germline V gene has CDR1 KGHDR and CDR2 SFDVKD.

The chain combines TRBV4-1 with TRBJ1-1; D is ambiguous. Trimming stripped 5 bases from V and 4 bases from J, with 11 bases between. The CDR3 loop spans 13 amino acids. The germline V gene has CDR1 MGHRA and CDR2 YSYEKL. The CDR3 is CASSAGGPTEAFF. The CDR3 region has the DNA TGCGCCAGCAGCGCGGGAGGGCCCACTGAAGCTTTCTTT.

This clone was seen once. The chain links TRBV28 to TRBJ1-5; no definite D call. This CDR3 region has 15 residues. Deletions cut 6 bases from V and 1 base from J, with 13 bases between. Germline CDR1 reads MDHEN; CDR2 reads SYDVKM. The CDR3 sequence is CASRPTKASNQPQHF. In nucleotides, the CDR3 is TGTGCCAGCAGGCCCACCAAAGCAAGCAATCAGCCCCAGCATTTT.